The 8 T cell receptor beta chains below all came from one sample that was sequenced in a study of human T cells and chemical hapten exposure. Using its own MiXCR run on the RACE reads, TCRdb lists one record per CDR3 protein. The profile shows about 50,000 distinct CDR3 sequences, roughly 10% of them singletons. Time point noted: pre-sensitization, week 0. Treatment denoted: therapeutic diphenylcyclopropenone sensitization with weekly scalp DPC. RNA extraction used unfractionated whole blood as the source of total RNA. The sample here was whole blood, taken in connection with sensitization to the hapten diphenylcyclopropenone (DPC). These receptors came from a woman between 25 and 40 years old with alopecia areata. Some clones in this sample may be carry-over from other donors' samples.

Comments on this clonotype: A read error may explain this, as a much larger clone is one base away. The chain combines TRBV29-1 with TRBJ2-2; tentative D call: TRBD1 (5 bases). V lost 7 bases and J 3 bases, leaving 9 bases between the germline ends. Germline V CDR1 and CDR2: SQVTM, ANQGSEA. The CDR3 has 12 amino acids. The CDR3 region has the DNA TGCAGCGCAGACAGAGACACCGGGGAGCTGTTTTTT. This translates into CSADRDTGELFF.

This clonotype has only a few counts. This chain uses TRBV5-1 with TRBJ2-5; tentatively, D is TRBD1 (6 bases). Germline V CDR1 and CDR2: SGHRS, YFSETQ. V dropped 4 bases and J dropped 1 base, with 11 bases sitting between them. CDR3 length equals 14 residues. This CDR3 is CASSVGRGQETQYF. The CDR3, as DNA: TGCGCCAGCAGCGTCGGCAGGGGCCAAGAGACCCAGTACTTC.

The genes are TRBV11-3 and TRBJ2-2, with 14 bases that match TRBD2. This CDR3 spans 18 amino acids. CDR1 is SGHNT and CDR2 is YENEEA in the germline V gene. V shed 5 bases and J 5 bases; nucleotides not matched to a gene: 10. For the CDR3, the DNA is TGTGCCAGCAGCGGGCCTGGACTAGCGGGGGGCCGAACCGGGGAGCTGTTTTTT. Protein: CASSGPGLAGGRTGELFF.

A remark on this clonotype: This may stem from a read error, because a much larger clone lies one nucleotide away. This chain links TRBV27 with TRBJ1-3, with D unresolved. The CDR3 spans 17 residues. Looked up from germline, CDR1 is MNHEY and CDR2 is SMNVEV (reference sequence). This chain's CDR3 is CASSKWVPGGSGNAIYF. In DNA form, the CDR3 reads TGTGCCAGCAGTAAATGGGTCCCTGGAGGCTCTGGAAACGCCATATATTTT.

The V gene is TRBV27, the J gene TRBJ1-4; maybe TRBD1 (5 bases). CDR1 is MNHEY, CDR2 SMNVEV, per germline (reference sequence). The CDR3 is 14 residues long. The V end was cut by 6 bases, the J end by 7 bases, with 15 bases between. The CDR3 nucleotides read TGTGCCAGCAGGAAGACAGCCTGGGGTGAAAAACTGTTTTTT. Encoded protein: CASRKTAWGEKLFF.

The chain recombines TRBV10-3 with TRBJ1-2, with TRBD1 matching over 7 bases. This CDR3 contains 14 residues. Germline loops: CDR1 ENHRY, CDR2 SYGVKD. Losses at the gene ends were 2 bases for V and 6 bases for J; bases not matched to a gene: 6. In DNA form, the CDR3 reads TGTGCCATCAGTGAGACAGATCAGGGGGATGGCTACACCTTC. Its protein is CAISETDQGDGYTF.

This clonotype has a handful of counts. J is TRBJ2-1 and V is TRBV29-1; 10 nucleotides line up with TRBD1. CDR3 length equals 14 residues. J gave up 9 bases and V 7 bases, and 12 bases lay outside the gene matches. Germline V gene lookup returns CDR1 SQVTM and CDR2 ANQGSEA. The CDR3 here is CSARRQGAWGEQFF. CDR3 in DNA: TGCAGCGCCCGCAGACAGGGGGCATGGGGTGAGCAGTTCTTC.

This clonotype showed up just a few times. The chain employs TRBV6-2 or TRBV6-3 and TRBJ1-1; D is unclear. Germline CDR1 MNHEY, CDR2 SVGEGT. V lost 2 bases and J 4 bases, leaving 5 bases between the germline ends. The CDR3 loop spans 12 amino acids. In DNA form, the CDR3 reads TGTGCCAGCAGTTACCTCTCCACTGAAGCTTTCTTT. It codes for CASSYLSTEAFF.